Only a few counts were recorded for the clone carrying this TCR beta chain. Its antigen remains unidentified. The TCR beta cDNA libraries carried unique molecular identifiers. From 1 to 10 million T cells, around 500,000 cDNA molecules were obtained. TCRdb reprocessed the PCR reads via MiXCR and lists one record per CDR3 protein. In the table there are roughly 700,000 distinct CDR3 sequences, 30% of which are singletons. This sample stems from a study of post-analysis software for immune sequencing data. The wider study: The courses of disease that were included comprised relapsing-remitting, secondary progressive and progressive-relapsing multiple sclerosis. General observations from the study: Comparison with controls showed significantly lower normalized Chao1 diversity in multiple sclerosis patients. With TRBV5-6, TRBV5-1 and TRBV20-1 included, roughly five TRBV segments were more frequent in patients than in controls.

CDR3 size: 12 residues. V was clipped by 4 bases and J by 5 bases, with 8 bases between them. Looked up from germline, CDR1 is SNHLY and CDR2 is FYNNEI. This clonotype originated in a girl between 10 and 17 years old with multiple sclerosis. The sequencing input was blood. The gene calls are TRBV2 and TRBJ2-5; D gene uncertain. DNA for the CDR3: TGTGCCAGCAGTGGGGATGTCGAGACCCAGTACTTC. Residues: CASSGDVETQYF. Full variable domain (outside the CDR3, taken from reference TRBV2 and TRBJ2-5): EPEVTQTPSHQVTQMGQEVILRCVPISNHLYFYWYRQILGQKVEFLVSFYNNEISEKSEIFDDQFSVERPDGSNFTLKIRSTKLEDSAMYFCASSGDVETQYFGPGTRLLVL.